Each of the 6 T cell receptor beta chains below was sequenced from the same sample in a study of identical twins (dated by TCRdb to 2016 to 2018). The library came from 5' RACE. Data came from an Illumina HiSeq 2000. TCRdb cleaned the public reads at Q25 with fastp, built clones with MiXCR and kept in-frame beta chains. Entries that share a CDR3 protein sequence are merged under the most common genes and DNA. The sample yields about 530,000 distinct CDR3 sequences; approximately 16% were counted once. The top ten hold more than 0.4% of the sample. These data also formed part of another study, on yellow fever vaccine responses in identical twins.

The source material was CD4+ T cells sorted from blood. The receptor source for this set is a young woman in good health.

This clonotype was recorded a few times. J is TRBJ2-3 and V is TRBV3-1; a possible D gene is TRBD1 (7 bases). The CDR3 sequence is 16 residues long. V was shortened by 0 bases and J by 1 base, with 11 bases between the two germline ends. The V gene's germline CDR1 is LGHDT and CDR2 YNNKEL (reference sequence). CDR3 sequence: CASSQEGGGRTDTQYF. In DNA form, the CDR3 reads TGTGCCAGCAGCCAAGAAGGAGGGGGCCGCACAGATACGCAGTATTTT.

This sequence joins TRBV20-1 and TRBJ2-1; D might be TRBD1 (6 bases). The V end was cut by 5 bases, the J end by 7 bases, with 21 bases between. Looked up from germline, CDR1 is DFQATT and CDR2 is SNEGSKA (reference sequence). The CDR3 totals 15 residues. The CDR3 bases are TGCAGTGCTGGTCCAGCGGACAGATGGGGGAATGAGCAGTTCTTC. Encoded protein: CSAGPADRWGNEQFF.

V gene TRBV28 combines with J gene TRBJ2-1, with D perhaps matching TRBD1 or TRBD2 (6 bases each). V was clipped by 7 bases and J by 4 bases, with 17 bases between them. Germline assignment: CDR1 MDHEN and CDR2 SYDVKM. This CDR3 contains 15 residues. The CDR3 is CASTPWGAEYNEQFF. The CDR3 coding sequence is TGTGCCAGCACCCCCTGGGGGGCAGAGTACAATGAGCAGTTCTTC.

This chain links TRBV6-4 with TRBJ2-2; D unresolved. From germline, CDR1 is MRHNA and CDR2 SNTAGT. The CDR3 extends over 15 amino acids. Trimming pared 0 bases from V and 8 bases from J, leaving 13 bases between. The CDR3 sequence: CASSDSVAPLGELFF. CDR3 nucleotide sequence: TGTGCCAGCAGTGACTCCGTAGCCCCTTTGGGGGAGCTGTTTTTT.

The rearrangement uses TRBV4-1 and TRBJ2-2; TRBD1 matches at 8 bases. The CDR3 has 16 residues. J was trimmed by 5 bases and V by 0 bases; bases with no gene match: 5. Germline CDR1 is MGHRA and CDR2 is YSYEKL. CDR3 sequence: CASSQDPGQATGELFF. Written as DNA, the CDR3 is TGCGCCAGCAGCCAAGATCCGGGACAGGCAACCGGGGAGCTGTTTTTT.

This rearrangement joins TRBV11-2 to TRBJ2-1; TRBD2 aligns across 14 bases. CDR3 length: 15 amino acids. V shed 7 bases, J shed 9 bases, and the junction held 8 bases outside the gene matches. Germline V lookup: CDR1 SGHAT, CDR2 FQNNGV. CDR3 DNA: TGTGCCAGCACCTCGACTAGCGGGGGGGTTGGTGAGCAGTTCTTC. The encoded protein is CASTSTSGGVGEQFF.